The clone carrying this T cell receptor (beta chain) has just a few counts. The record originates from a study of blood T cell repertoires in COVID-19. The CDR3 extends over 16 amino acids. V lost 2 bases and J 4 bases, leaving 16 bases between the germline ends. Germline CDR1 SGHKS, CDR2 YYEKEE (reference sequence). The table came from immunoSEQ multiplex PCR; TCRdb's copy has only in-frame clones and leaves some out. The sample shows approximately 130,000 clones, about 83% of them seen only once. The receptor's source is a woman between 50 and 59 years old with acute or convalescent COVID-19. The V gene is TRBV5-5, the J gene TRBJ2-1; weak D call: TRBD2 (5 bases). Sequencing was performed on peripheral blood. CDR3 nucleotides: TGTGCCAGCAGCTTTAGCTGGGTAGCGCCATACAATGAGCAGTTCTTC. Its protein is CASSFSWVAPYNEQFF.